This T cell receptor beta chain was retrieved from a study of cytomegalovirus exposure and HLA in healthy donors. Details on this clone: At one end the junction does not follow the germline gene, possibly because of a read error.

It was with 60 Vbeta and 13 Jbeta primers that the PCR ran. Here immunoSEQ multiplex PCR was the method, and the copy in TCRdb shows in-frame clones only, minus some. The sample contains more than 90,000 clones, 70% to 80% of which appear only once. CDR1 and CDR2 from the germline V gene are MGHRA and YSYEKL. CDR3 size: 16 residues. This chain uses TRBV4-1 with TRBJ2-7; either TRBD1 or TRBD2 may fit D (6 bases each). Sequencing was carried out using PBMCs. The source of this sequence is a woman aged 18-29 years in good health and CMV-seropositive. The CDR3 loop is CAGSQGGQALTYEQYF. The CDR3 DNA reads TGCGCCGGCAGCCAAGGGGGGCAGGCTCTAACCTACGAGCAGTACTTC.